The T cell receptor (beta chain) described here comes from a study of blood T cell repertoires in COVID-19. The CDR3 spans 15 residues. CDR1 is SGHTA, CDR2 FQGNSA, per germline. V dropped 3 bases and J dropped 2 bases, with 11 bases sitting between them. In the original analysis: For nucleated cells, counts were estimated from reference gene primer amplification. The repertoire was sequenced with immunoSEQ multiplex PCR; TCRdb's copy has only in-frame clones and lacks some. The V and J calls and clone size were taken over from that table, and D and trimming were inferred from the DNA. The table lists roughly 56,000 clones, over 75% of them singletons.

The source is a human donor in a cohort sampled during active COVID-19. The sequenced material came from peripheral blood. The V and J genes are TRBV7-2 and TRBJ1-3, with D maybe TRBD1 (5 bases). DNA for the CDR3: TGTGCCAGCAGCTTTGGGGGGAGGCCTGGAAACACCATATATTTT. It codes for CASSFGGRPGNTIYF.